This entry is about one T cell receptor (beta chain). In the authors' workflow: How many nucleated cells were present was estimated from reference gene primer amplification. The method was immunoSEQ multiplex PCR; TCRdb's version includes in-frame clones alone and lacks a portion of them. V, J and clone size are those of that table, while D and trimming were read from the DNA. The sample includes 200,000 to 250,000 clones, almost 85% seen only once; the top ten take over 14%. This specimen comes from a study of blood T cell repertoires in COVID-19. Study overall: Both acute and convalescent COVID-19 samples were obtained from the United States, Italy and Spain.

The CDR3 sequence is 13 residues long. Germline V CDR1 and CDR2: SGHDN, FVKESK. Participant age was roughly 18 to 89 years, and participants resided in roughly 24 US areas. For recovered donors of Cohort 3, there were two negative PCRs, clearance, or symptom resolution. The sequence was obtained from a man between 35 and 55 years old who had recovered from COVID-19. Sequenced: PBMCs or T cells enriched from blood (not recorded which). This rearrangement joins TRBV14 to TRBJ2-3, with D perhaps matching TRBD2 (6 bases). For the CDR3, the DNA is TGTGGGGGGGAAGGGTGTGGGACAGATACGCAGTATTTT. Translated: CGGEGCGTDTQYF.